The 20 T cell receptor beta chains listed next were all sequenced from one sample in a study of T cells after yellow fever vaccination. TCRdb reanalysed the 5' RACE reads using MiXCR and keeps one entry per CDR3 protein. Of roughly 240,000 distinct CDR3 sequences listed, 6% to 8% are singletons. The sequencing here drew on CD4+ T cells sorted from PBMCs, taken on the day of the yellow fever booster vaccination. Receptors were obtained from a man aged 30 to 39 who received the YFV17D yellow fever vaccine.

The rearrangement links TRBV7-8 to TRBJ2-1; 11 bases fit TRBD1. Germline V gives CDR1 SGHVS, CDR2 FQNEAQ. This CDR3 contains 18 residues. Trimming cost V 4 bases and J 15 bases; bases outside gene matches: 23. CDR3 sequence reads: CASSSGTGGQSGRRHWFF. The DNA for the CDR3 is TGTGCCAGCAGCTCCGGGACAGGGGGGCAGAGCGGGAGGAGGCATTGGTTCTTC.

The V and J genes are TRBV7-2 and TRBJ2-5; TRBD2 is a possible D gene (6 bases). The CDR3 loop spans 15 amino acids. Per the germline V gene, CDR1 is SGHTA and CDR2 is FQGNSA. The germline V and J ends were trimmed by 5 bases and 4 bases, with 17 bases remaining between them. The CDR3, as DNA: TGTGCCAGCAGCCCTAGAGGTTGGAGGGCAGAGACCCAGTACTTC. Residues: CASSPRGWRAETQYF.

This clonotype was detected many times. The chain carries TRBV11-2 and TRBJ2-7; 10 bases agree with TRBD2. V shed 3 bases and J 0 bases; nucleotides not matched to a gene: 11. The CDR3 length is 18 residues. Germline V CDR1 and CDR2: SGHAT, FQNNGV. The CDR3 DNA reads as TGTGCCAGCAGCTTGACATCGTCGGGACTAGCGTTCTCCTACGAGCAGTACTTC. It specifies CASSLTSSGLAFSYEQYF. Full variable domain (rest looked up from reference TRBV11-2 and TRBJ2-7): EAGVAQSPRYKIIEKRQSVAFWCNPISGHATLYWYQQILGQGPKLLIQFQNNGVVDDSQLPKDRFSAERLKGVDSTLKIQPAKLEDSAVYLCASSLTSSGLAFSYEQYFGPGTRLTVT.

This clonotype was counted between two and nine times. The J gene is TRBJ1-5, the V gene TRBV5-8; 7 bases are shared with TRBD1. V lost 0 bases, J lost 2 bases, and 5 bases stayed unmatched. This CDR3 spans 16 amino acids. Per the germline V gene, CDR1 is SGHTS and CDR2 is YDEGEE. This CDR3 is CASSLERGHGNQPQHF. CDR3 DNA sequence: TGTGCCAGCAGCTTGGAGAGGGGGCACGGCAATCAGCCCCAGCATTTT.

This chain uses TRBV6-6 with TRBJ2-7; D unresolved. Trimming stripped 0 bases from V and 7 bases from J, with 7 bases between. The length of the CDR3 is 12 residues. Germline V gene data show CDR1 as MNHNY and CDR2 as SVGAGI (reference sequence). The CDR3 spells CASSYSDGEQYF. DNA of the CDR3: TGTGCCAGCAGTTACTCTGATGGAGAGCAGTACTTC.

This clonotype was observed a handful of times. The chain carries TRBV28 and TRBJ2-3; D tentatively reads TRBD1 or TRBD2 (5 bases each). The V end was cut by 5 bases, the J end by 2 bases, with 8 bases between. Germline assignment: CDR1 MDHEN and CDR2 SYDVKM. The CDR3 is 13 amino acids. CDR3 protein: CASSTGATDTQYF. The DNA for the CDR3 is TGTGCCAGCAGTACCGGGGCCACAGATACGCAGTATTTT.

There are a few counts of this clonotype. V gene TRBV5-6 combines with J gene TRBJ2-5; the D gene could be TRBD1 or TRBD2 (5 bases each). The germline V and J ends were trimmed by 7 bases and 5 bases, with 18 bases remaining between them. In germline, CDR1 is SGHDT, CDR2 YYEEEE. The CDR3 has 14 residues. The CDR3 sequence: CASGTGTPGETQYF. CDR3 in DNA: TGTGCCAGCGGAACCGGGACCCCAGGGGAGACCCAGTACTTC.

As concerns this clonotype: A much larger clone lies a single base off, so this may be a read error. The V gene is TRBV6-2 or TRBV6-3, the J gene TRBJ2-7; a possible D gene is TRBD2 (7 bases). The CDR3 sequence is 13 residues long. V lost 6 bases, J lost 4 bases, and 13 bases lay in between. From germline, CDR1 is MNHEY and CDR2 SVGEGT. The CDR3 loop reads CASSRAGAYEQYF. In DNA, the CDR3 is TGTGCCAGCAGCCGCGCGGGGGCTTACGAGCAGTACTTC.

This chain connects TRBV20-1 to TRBJ2-1, with TRBD2 matching over 7 bases. V dropped 0 bases and J dropped 3; count of bases not matched to a gene: 8. Looked up from germline, CDR1 is DFQATT and CDR2 is SNEGSKA (reference sequence). The CDR3 extends over 16 amino acids. CDR3 nucleotide sequence: TGCAGTGCTAGAGATCGATCGGCTAGCGGCTACAATGAGCAGTTCTTC. It codes for CSARDRSASGYNEQFF.

The chain carries TRBV7-9 and TRBJ2-4; 7 nucleotides match TRBD1. The J segment lost 8 bases and the V segment lost 2 bases, leaving 12 bases of the junction unmatched. CDR1 SEHNR and CDR2 FQNEAQ come from the germline V gene (reference sequence). The CDR3 covers 16 residues. The CDR3 loop is CASSLRAGGEIDIQYF. CDR3 nucleotides: TGTGCCAGCAGCTTACGGGCAGGGGGTGAAATAGACATTCAGTACTTC.

This clonotype was observed a few times. The V gene is TRBV7-9, the J gene TRBJ1-1, with 7 bases fitting TRBD1. This CDR3 is built from 17 residues. CDR1 and CDR2 from the germline V gene are SEHNR and FQNEAQ (reference sequence). Trimming at V came to 5 bases and at J to 0 bases, leaving 12 bases not matched to a gene. Here the CDR3 DNA reads TGTGCCAGCAGCAAACCAGGACAGGCATTCATGAACACTGAAGCTTTCTTT. It encodes CASSKPGQAFMNTEAFF. Full variable domain (rest looked up from reference TRBV7-9 and TRBJ1-1): DTGVSQNPRHKITKRGQNVTFRCDPISEHNRLYWYRQTLGQGPEFLTYFQNEAQLEKSRLLSDRFSAERPKGSFSTLEIQRTEQGDSAMYLCASSKPGQAFMNTEAFFGQGTRLTVV.

Regarding this clonotype: Given a much more abundant clone one base away, this may be a read error. The chain is built from TRBV21-1 and TRBJ1-4; TRBD1 is the table's D call, not checked against the DNA. TRBV21-1 represents a pseudogene. The CDR3 loop spans 15 amino acids. CDR3 protein: CASSAKHQSGGKLFF. CDR3 nucleotide sequence: TGTGCCAGCAGCGCTAAACACCAGTCTGGGGGAAAACTGTTTTTT.

This clonotype was picked up many times. The rearrangement joins TRBV6-5 to TRBJ2-5; TRBD1 aligns across 9 bases. CDR1 is MNHEY, CDR2 SVGAGI, per germline. The trim removed 0 bases at V and 5 bases at J, leaving 7 bases unmatched. This CDR3 contains 16 residues. Written as DNA, the CDR3 is TGTGCCAGCAGTTACTCGCCGACAGGGGGATGGGAGACCCAGTACTTC. This codes for CASSYSPTGGWETQYF.

This clonotype has a count of ten or more. This rearrangement joins TRBV20-1 to TRBJ2-7, with D uncertain. In germline, CDR1 is DFQATT, CDR2 SNEGSKA (reference sequence). CDR3 length: 15 amino acids. Trimming removed 3 bases at V and 3 bases at J, with 18 bases between. The CDR3 DNA reads TGCAGTGCTAGCAGTTTCCCGGCAGATAGCTACGAGCAGTACTTC. It is translated as CSASSFPADSYEQYF.

This clonotype appeared a single time. Given a much more abundant clone one base away, this may be a read error. The chain has TRBV5-1 and TRBJ2-2, with D perhaps assigned TRBD1 or TRBD2 (5 bases each). This CDR3 is 15 amino acids long. Germline CDR1 reads SGHRS; CDR2 reads YFSETQ. V was trimmed by 7 bases and J by 0 bases, leaving 13 bases between them. In nucleotides, the CDR3 is TGCGCCAGCTTCCCGGGGCTCGCGAACACCGGGGAGCTGTTTTTT. As protein: CASFPGLANTGELFF.

Many counts were recorded for this clonotype. The rearrangement joins TRBV20-1 to TRBJ2-5; the D is unclear. Trimming shortened V by 0 bases and J by 4 bases, and 12 bases separated the two germline ends. CDR3 length equals 14 residues. CDR1 is DFQATT, CDR2 SNEGSKA, per germline (reference sequence). The CDR3 DNA is TGCAGTGCTAGAGATTGGGTTGGCGGAGAGACCCAGTACTTC. It translates to CSARDWVGGETQYF.

This clonotype appeared a few times. The rearrangement joins TRBV30 to TRBJ1-5; D is perhaps TRBD1 (5 bases). Germline CDR1 is GTSNPN and CDR2 is SVGIG (reference sequence). V gave up 4 bases and J gave up 7 bases, with 20 bases separating them. The CDR3 has 15 residues. The CDR3 loop reads CAWTLRGGGRQPQHF. The CDR3 DNA sequence: TGTGCCTGGACCCTCCGGGGGGGAGGAAGACAGCCCCAGCATTTT.

This clonotype was picked up a small number of times. V is TRBV5-1 and J is TRBJ1-3, with D hard to call. Trimming stripped 3 bases from V and 0 bases from J, with 13 bases between. In germline, CDR1 is SGHRS, CDR2 YFSETQ. The CDR3 is 16 amino acids. The DNA of the CDR3 is TGCGCCAGCAGCTCCAGATTGGGGAGCTCTGGAAACACCATATATTTT. Translation gives CASSSRLGSSGNTIYF.

This clonotype has more than one count but fewer than ten. The chain combines TRBV27 with TRBJ2-1, with a tentative D call TRBD2 (6 bases). The CDR3 is made up of 15 amino acids. The germline CDR1 and CDR2 sequences are MNHEY and SMNVEV (reference sequence). Trimming took off 6 bases at V and 1 base at J, with 13 bases between the two ends. The CDR3 sequence is CASSREGRSYNEQFF. In DNA form, the CDR3 reads TGTGCCAGCAGCCGCGAAGGGAGGTCCTACAATGAGCAGTTCTTC.

Many counts were recorded for this clonotype. This chain links TRBV18 with TRBJ2-1; the D gene is possibly TRBD1 (5 bases). Germline V gene data show CDR1 as KGHSH and CDR2 as LQKENI. The V and J ends lost 6 bases and 4 bases respectively, with 16 bases between them. The length of the CDR3 is 15 residues. CDR3 amino acids: CASSSQGYRYNEQFF. CDR3 bases: TGTGCCAGCTCGTCCCAGGGTTACCGGTACAATGAGCAGTTCTTC.